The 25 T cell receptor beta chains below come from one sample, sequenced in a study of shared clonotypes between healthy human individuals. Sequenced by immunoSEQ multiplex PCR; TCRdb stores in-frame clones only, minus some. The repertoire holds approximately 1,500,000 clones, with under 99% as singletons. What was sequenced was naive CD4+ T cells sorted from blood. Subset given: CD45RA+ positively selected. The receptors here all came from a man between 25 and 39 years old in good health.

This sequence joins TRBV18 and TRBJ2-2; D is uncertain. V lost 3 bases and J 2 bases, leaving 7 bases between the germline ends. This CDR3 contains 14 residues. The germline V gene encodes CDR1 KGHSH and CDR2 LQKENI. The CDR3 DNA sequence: TGTGCCAGCTCACCCAAATACAACACCGGGGAGCTGTTTTTT. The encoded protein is CASSPKYNTGELFF.

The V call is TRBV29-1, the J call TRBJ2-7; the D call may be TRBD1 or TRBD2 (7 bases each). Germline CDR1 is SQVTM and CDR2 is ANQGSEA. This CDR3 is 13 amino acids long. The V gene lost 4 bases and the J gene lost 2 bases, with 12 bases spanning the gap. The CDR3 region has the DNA TGCAGCGTTGCACAGGGGAGGGCCTACGAGCAGTACTTC. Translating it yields CSVAQGRAYEQYF.

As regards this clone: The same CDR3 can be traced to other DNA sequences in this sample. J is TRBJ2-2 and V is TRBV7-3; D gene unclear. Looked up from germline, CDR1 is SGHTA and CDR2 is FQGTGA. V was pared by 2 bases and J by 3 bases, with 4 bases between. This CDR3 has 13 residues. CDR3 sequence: CASSLVDTGELFF. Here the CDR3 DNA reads TGTGCCAGCAGCTTAGTTGACACCGGGGAGCTGTTTTTT.

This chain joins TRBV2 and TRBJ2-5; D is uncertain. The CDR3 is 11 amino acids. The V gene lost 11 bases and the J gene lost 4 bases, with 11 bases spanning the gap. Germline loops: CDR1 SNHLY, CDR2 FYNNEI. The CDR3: CAHRDGETQYF. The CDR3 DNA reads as TGTGCCCACCGAGACGGAGAGACCCAGTACTTC.

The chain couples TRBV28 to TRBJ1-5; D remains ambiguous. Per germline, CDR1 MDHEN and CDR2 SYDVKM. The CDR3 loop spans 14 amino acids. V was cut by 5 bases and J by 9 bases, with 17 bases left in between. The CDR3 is CASSLRALSSPQHF. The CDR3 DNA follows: TGTGCCAGCAGTCTCCGGGCCCTTTCATCGCCCCAGCATTTT.

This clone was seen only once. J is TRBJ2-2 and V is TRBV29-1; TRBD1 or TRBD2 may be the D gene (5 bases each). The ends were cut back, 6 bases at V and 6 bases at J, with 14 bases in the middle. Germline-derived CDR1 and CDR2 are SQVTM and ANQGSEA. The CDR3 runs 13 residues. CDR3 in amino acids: CSVGAYGAGELFF. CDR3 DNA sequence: TGCAGCGTCGGGGCCTATGGCGCCGGGGAGCTGTTTTTT.

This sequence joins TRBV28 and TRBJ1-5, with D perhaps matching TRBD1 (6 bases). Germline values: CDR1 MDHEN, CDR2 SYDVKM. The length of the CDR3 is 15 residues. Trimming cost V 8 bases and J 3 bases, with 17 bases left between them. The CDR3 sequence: CASQQIRGANQPQHF. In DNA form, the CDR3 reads TGTGCCAGCCAACAAATTCGGGGGGCCAATCAGCCCCAGCATTTT.

For the CDR3, the DNA is TGTGCCAGCTCCCGGCCCGGCACAGATACGCAGTATTTT. The encoded protein is CASSRPGTDTQYF. This sequence joins TRBV18 and TRBJ2-3; D ambiguous. V was shortened by 6 bases and J by 1 base, with 8 bases between the two germline ends. The CDR3 is 13 amino acids. Germline V gene data show CDR1 as KGHSH and CDR2 as LQKENI.

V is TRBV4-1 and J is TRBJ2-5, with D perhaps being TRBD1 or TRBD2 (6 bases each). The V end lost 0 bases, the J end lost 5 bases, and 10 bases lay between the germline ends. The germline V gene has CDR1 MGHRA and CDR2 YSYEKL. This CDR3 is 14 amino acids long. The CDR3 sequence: CASSQERRGETQYF. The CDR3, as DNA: TGCGCCAGCAGCCAAGAGCGGAGGGGGGAGACCCAGTACTTC.

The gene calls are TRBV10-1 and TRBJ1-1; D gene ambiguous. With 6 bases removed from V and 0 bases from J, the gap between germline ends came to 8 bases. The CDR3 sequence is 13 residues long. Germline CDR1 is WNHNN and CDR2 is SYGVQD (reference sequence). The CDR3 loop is CASRQQLNTEAFF. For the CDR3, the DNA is TGCGCCAGCAGACAGCAACTGAACACTGAAGCTTTCTTT.

The CDR3 DNA follows: TGTGCCAGCAGCGACAAACTAGCGGGAGGGTACCATGAGCAGTTCTTC. The encoded protein is CASSDKLAGGYHEQFF. The chain is built from TRBV9 and TRBJ2-1, with 13 bases identical to TRBD2. The CDR3 runs to 16 residues. CDR1 is SGDLS, CDR2 YYNGEE, per germline. After removal of 3 bases from V and 8 bases from J, the junction contained 8 bases not matched to a gene.

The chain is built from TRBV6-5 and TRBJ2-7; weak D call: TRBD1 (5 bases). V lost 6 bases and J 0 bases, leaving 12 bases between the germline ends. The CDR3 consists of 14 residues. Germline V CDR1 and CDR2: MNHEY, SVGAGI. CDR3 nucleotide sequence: TGTGCCAGCAGGATGACAGCCCTCTCCTACGAGCAGTACTTC. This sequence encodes CASRMTALSYEQYF.

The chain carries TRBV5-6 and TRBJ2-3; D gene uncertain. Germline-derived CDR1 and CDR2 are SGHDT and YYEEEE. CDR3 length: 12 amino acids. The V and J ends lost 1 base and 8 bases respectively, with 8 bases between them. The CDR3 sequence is CASSLSLGTQYF. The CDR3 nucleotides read TGTGCCAGCAGCTTGAGCCTTGGTACGCAGTATTTT.

The CDR3 DNA sequence: TGCGCCAGCAGCTTTAGAGGAGGGGACTACGAGCAGTACTTC. This sequence encodes CASSFRGGDYEQYF. The chain links TRBV5-1 to TRBJ2-7, with a weak D call TRBD2 (6 bases). Germline assignment: CDR1 SGHRS and CDR2 YFSETQ. Trimming cost V 2 bases and J 3 bases, with 12 bases left between them. This CDR3 is built from 14 residues.

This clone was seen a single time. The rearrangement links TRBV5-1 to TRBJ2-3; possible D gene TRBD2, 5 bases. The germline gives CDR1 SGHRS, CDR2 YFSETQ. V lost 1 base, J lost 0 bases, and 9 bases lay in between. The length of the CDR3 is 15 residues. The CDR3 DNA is TGCGCCAGCAGCTTGTTACGGGAAAGCACAGATACGCAGTATTTT. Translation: CASSLLRESTDTQYF. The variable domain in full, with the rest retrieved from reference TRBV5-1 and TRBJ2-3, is KAGVTQTPRYLIKTRGQQVTLSCSPISGHRSVSWYQQTPGQGLQFLFEYFSETQRNKGNFPGRFSGRQFSNSRSEMNVSTLELGDSALYLCASSLLRESTDTQYFGPGTRLTVL.

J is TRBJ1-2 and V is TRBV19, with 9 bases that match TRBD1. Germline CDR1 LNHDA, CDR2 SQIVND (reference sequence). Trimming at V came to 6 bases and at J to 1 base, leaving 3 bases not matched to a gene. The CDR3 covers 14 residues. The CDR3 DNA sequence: TGTGCCAGTAGACCGGACAGGGGTAACTATGGCTACACCTTC. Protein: CASRPDRGNYGYTF.

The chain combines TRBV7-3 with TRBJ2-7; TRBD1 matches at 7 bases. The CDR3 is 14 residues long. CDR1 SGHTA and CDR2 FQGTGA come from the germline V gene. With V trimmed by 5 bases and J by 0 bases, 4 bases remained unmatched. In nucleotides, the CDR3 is TGTGCCAGCAGCCGACAGGGAAGCTCCTACGAGCAGTACTTC. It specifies CASSRQGSSYEQYF. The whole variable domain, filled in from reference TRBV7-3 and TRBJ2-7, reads GAGVSQTPSNKVTEKGKYVELRCDPISGHTALYWYRQSLGQGPEFLIYFQGTGAADDSGLPNDRFFAVRPEGSVSTLKIQRTERGDSAVYLCASSRQGSSYEQYFGPGTRLTVT.

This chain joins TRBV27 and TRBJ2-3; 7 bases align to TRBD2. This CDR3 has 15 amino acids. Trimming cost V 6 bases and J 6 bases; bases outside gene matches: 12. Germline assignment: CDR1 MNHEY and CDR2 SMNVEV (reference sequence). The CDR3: CASRPSGARPDTQYF. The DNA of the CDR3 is TGTGCCAGCAGGCCAAGCGGGGCCCGACCCGATACGCAGTATTTT.

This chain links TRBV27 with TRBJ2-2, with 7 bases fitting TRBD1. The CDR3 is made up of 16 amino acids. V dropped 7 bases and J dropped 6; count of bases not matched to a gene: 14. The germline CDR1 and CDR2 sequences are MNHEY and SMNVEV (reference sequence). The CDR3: CASTLQPRGLAGELFF. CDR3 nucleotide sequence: TGTGCCAGCACGCTCCAGCCGAGGGGGCTCGCCGGGGAGCTGTTTTTT.

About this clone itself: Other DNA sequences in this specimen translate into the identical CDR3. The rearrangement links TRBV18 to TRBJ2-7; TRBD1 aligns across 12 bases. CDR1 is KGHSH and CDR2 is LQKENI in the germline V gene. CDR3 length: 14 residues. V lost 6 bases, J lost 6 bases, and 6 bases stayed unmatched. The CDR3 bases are TGTGCCAGCTCCCCCGGGACAGGGGGCTCCGAGCAGTACTTC. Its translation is CASSPGTGGSEQYF.

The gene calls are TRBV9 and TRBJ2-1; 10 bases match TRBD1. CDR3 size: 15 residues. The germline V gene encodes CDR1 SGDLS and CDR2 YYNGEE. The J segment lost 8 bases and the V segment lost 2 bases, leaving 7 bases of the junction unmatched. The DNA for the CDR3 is TGTGCCAGCAGCGTCCGGGACAGGGGTAGGGATGAGCAGTTCTTC. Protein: CASSVRDRGRDEQFF.

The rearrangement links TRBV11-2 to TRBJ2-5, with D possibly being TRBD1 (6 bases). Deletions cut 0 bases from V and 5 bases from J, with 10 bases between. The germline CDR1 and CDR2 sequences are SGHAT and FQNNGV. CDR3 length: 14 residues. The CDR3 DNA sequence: TGTGCCAGCAGCTTAGACAGGGGTAGGGAGACCCAGTACTTC. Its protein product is CASSLDRGRETQYF.

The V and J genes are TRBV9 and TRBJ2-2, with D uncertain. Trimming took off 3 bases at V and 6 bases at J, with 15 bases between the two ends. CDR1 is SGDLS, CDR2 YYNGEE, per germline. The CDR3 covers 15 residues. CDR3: CASSAEDARAGELFF. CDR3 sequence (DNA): TGTGCCAGCAGCGCAGAGGACGCCAGAGCCGGGGAGCTGTTTTTT. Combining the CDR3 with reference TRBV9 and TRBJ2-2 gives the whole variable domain DSGVTQTPKHLITATGQRVTLRCSPRSGDLSVYWYQQSLDQGLQFLIQYYNGEERAKGNILERFSAQQFPDLHSELNLSSLELGDSALYFCASSAEDARAGELFFGEGSRLTVL.

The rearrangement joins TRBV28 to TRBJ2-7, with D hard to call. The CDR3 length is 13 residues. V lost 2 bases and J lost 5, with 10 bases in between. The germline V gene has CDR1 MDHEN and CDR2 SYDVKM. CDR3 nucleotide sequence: TGTGCCAGCAGTTTACGCGTTGGGAACGAGCAGTACTTC. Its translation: CASSLRVGNEQYF.

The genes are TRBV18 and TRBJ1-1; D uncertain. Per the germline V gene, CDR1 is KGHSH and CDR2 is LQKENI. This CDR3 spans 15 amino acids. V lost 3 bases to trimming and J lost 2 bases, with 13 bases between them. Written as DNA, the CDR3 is TGTGCCAGCTCACCTTCAGTGGAGGTTAACACTGAAGCTTTCTTT. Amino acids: CASSPSVEVNTEAFF.